The 10 T cell receptor beta chains below all came from one sample that was sequenced in a study of type 1 regulatory T cells. TCRdb called the reads again in MiXCR, with one record for every CDR3 protein. The profile covers approximately 97,000 distinct CDR3 sequences, with roughly 28% appearing a single time and less than 2.5% taken by the ten largest. The sequenced sample consisted of CD4+ T cells, either the whole sample or a sorted fraction (not recorded which). These receptor sequences come from a human donor in good health.

The chain employs TRBV6-5 and TRBJ2-2; D not certain. This CDR3 region has 13 residues. Trimming stripped 2 bases from V and 4 bases from J, with 5 bases between. CDR1 is MNHEY and CDR2 is SVGAGI in the germline V gene. The CDR3 DNA is TGTGCCAGCAGTTACGGAGCCACCGGGGAGCTGTTTTTT. It specifies CASSYGATGELFF.

The table lists this clonotype with a few counts. The rearrangement joins TRBV5-1 to TRBJ1-6; the match to TRBD1 covers 8 bases. Germline V lookup: CDR1 SGHRS, CDR2 YFSETQ. The CDR3 sequence is 15 residues long. V gave up 4 bases and J gave up 7 bases; unmatched junction bases: 7. This CDR3 reads CASSDRQGKNSPLHF. The CDR3 coding sequence is TGCGCCAGCAGCGACAGACAGGGGAAGAATTCACCCCTCCACTTT. The whole variable domain, remainder taken from reference TRBV5-1 and TRBJ1-6, is KAGVTQTPRYLIKTRGQQVTLSCSPISGHRSVSWYQQTPGQGLQFLFEYFSETQRNKGNFPGRFSGRQFSNSRSEMNVSTLELGDSALYLCASSDRQGKNSPLHFGNGTRLTVT.

The rearrangement joins TRBV28 to TRBJ2-5; D perhaps matches TRBD2 (5 bases). The V end was cut by 6 bases, the J end by 1 base, with 9 bases between. This CDR3 comprises 13 residues. Germline lookup yields CDR1 MDHEN and CDR2 SYDVKM. Here the CDR3 reads CASSQRVQETQYF. The CDR3 region has the DNA TGTGCCAGCAGCCAGAGGGTCCAAGAGACCCAGTACTTC.

The genes are TRBV5-1 and TRBJ2-7; D is unresolved. This CDR3 has 15 residues. Germline V lookup: CDR1 SGHRS, CDR2 YFSETQ. V was trimmed by 0 bases and J by 2 bases, leaving 12 bases between them. The CDR3 sequence is CASSLVPGVAYEQYF. CDR3 DNA sequence: TGCGCCAGCAGCTTGGTCCCTGGCGTCGCCTACGAGCAGTACTTC.

The chain recombines TRBV5-1 with TRBJ2-5, with TRBD1 matching over 9 bases. Trimming cost V 2 bases and J 1 base; bases outside gene matches: 0. CDR1 SGHRS and CDR2 YFSETQ come from the germline V gene. The CDR3 contains 14 residues. The CDR3 DNA follows: TGCGCCAGCAGCTTACAGGGGGCCCAAGAGACCCAGTACTTC. It codes for CASSLQGAQETQYF. The variable domain in full, with the rest retrieved from reference TRBV5-1 and TRBJ2-5, is KAGVTQTPRYLIKTRGQQVTLSCSPISGHRSVSWYQQTPGQGLQFLFEYFSETQRNKGNFPGRFSGRQFSNSRSEMNVSTLELGDSALYLCASSLQGAQETQYFGPGTRLLVL.

This clonotype came up once. V and J are TRBV7-2 and TRBJ2-4; 8 bases map to TRBD2. The J segment lost 7 bases and the V segment lost 1 base, leaving 12 bases of the junction unmatched. Germline-derived CDR1 and CDR2 are SGHTA and FQGNSA. The CDR3 sequence is 17 residues long. The CDR3 DNA reads TGTGCCAGCAGCTTAGGCCCGTTTGCGGCTAGCGGGAACATTCAGTACTTC. Translation: CASSLGPFAASGNIQYF.

The chain links TRBV5-6 to TRBJ1-3; D is ambiguous. CDR1 is SGHDT, CDR2 YYEEEE, per germline. Trimming left V 4 bases short and J 0 bases short, with 14 bases between. The CDR3 is 16 residues long. The CDR3 here is CASSSWTYLSGNTIYF. The CDR3 coding sequence is TGTGCCAGCAGCAGCTGGACTTACCTCTCTGGAAACACCATATATTTT.

The chain uses TRBV2 and TRBJ2-7, with D uncertain. Germline V lookup: CDR1 SNHLY, CDR2 FYNNEI. CDR3 length: 12 amino acids. Trimming stripped 4 bases from V and 4 bases from J, with 8 bases between. The CDR3 region has the DNA TGTGCCAGCAGTGGGCAATCTTACGAGCAGTACTTC. Protein sequence: CASSGQSYEQYF.

This clonotype was found a few times. The chain uses TRBV19 and TRBJ2-3; D is unresolved. The germline CDR1 and CDR2 sequences are LNHDA and SQIVND (reference sequence). Trimming shortened V by 1 base and J by 4 bases, and 12 bases separated the two germline ends. There are 15 residues in the CDR3. The chain's CDR3 is CASSIAKKRPDTQYF. CDR3 in DNA: TGTGCCAGTAGTATAGCCAAGAAACGTCCAGATACGCAGTATTTT.

The chain has TRBV15 and TRBJ2-7; D may be TRBD1 (6 bases). Between the trimmed V and J ends, which lost 0 bases and 3 bases, there was a span of 12 bases. CDR1 and CDR2 from the germline V gene are LNHNV and YYDKDF (reference sequence). The CDR3 has 15 amino acids. CDR3 in DNA: TGTGCCACCAGCAGAGAGGTAGGGGGAGACTACGAGCAGTACTTC. It is translated as CATSREVGGDYEQYF.